The rows below give T cell receptor beta chains drawn from one sample of a study of T cell repertoires in cytomegalovirus infection. A single record per CDR3 protein comes from TCRdb applying MiXCR to the reads. Found here are about 900,000 distinct CDR3 sequences, roughly 31% of them singletons; the top ten hold over 12%. The antigens of these receptors remain unknown. This specimen was cultured CD8+ T cells from PBMCs, taken from culture after CMV antigen stimulation. The receptors were sampled from a human donor in good health (CMV status not recorded). Some clones in this sample may be carry-over from other donors' samples. Each CDR3 is given with its conserved first and last residue. The D gene is left open where the match is weak. The listing skips clone size in some rows; elsewhere it reads once, few, many or a size class.

d_gene | j_gene | v_gene | abundance | CDR3nt | CDR3aa
. | TRBJ2-7 | TRBV12-5 | . | TGTGCTAGTGGTTTGGGGACCTACGAGCAGTACTTC | CASGLGTYEQYF
TRBD2 | TRBJ2-5 | TRBV5-6 | . | TGTGCCAGCAGCTCTCGGAAGCGGGGTGTCTTTGGGACCCAGTACTTC | CASSSRKRGVFGTQYF
. | TRBJ2-5 | TRBV11-2 | few | TGTGCCAGCAGACCTGACTGGGGAGAGACCCAGTACTTC | CASRPDWGETQYF
. | TRBJ2-3 | TRBV10-3 | few | TGTGCCATCAGCCCTATGGGCGGACCTCGGCGGGATACGCAGTATTTT | CAISPMGGPRRDTQYF
. | TRBJ2-3 | TRBV28 | few | TGTGCCAGCAGCCAGGGGGGAACTAGCACAGATACGCAGTATTTT | CASSQGGTSTDTQYF
. | TRBJ2-2 | TRBV7-2 | many | TGTGCCAGCAGAACACTAGCTCACCTTGGGACCGGGGAGCTGTTTTTT | CASRTLAHLGTGELFF
. | TRBJ2-5 | TRBV7-9 | . | TGTGCCAGCAGCCGGGGGCGGGGAGAGACCCAGTACTTC | CASSRGRGETQYF
. | TRBJ1-2 | TRBV6-2/TRBV6-3 | . | TGTGCCAGCAGTTACAACAGCTATGGCTACACCTTC | CASSYNSYGYTF
TRBD2 | TRBJ2-5 | TRBV5-1 | . | TGCGCCAGCAGCTTCATCAGGGAGGGTGGTAAGGAGACCCAGTACTTC | CASSFIREGGKETQYF
. | TRBJ1-2 | TRBV29-1 | . | TGCAGCGTTGAGGGGGTTAACTATGGCTACACCTTC | CSVEGVNYGYTF
TRBD2 | TRBJ2-1 | TRBV7-2 | many | TGTGCCAGCAGCGCTTCTAGCGGGGGCTACAATGAGCAGTTCTTC | CASSASSGGYNEQFF
. | TRBJ2-3 | TRBV12-3/TRBV12-4 | few | TGTGCCAGCACCCCCGGGACATCAGTACGAGATACGCAGTATTTT | CASTPGTSVRDTQYF
. | TRBJ2-7 | TRBV7-8 | many | TGTGCCAGCAGCGTCCAGGTGGGGGGCGAGCAGTACTTC | CASSVQVGGEQYF
. | TRBJ1-1 | TRBV6-5 | few | TGTGCCAGCAGTTACTCTCCCCTCCGGGCCTATAGCACTGAAGCTTTCTTT | CASSYSPLRAYSTEAFF
TRBD1 | TRBJ1-1 | TRBV7-9 | . | TGTGCCAGCAGCTCTCCTCTTTCCCGGGACAGGGGAGCTTTCTTT | CASSSPLSRDRGAFF
. | TRBJ2-3 | TRBV7-9 | few | TGTGCCAGCAGCTCCCCCCACAGGGCTGATACGCAGTATTTT | CASSSPHRADTQYF
. | TRBJ1-5 | TRBV27 | . | TGTGCCAGCAGTAACCTCCTCTCGGGGCCCCAGCATTTT | CASSNLLSGPQHF
. | TRBJ2-1 | TRBV4-1 | . | TGCGCCAGCAGCCGAGAACAGGCAAGTGAGCAGTTCTTC | CASSREQASEQFF
TRBD1 | TRBJ1-6 | TRBV12-3/TRBV12-4 | few | TGTGCCAGCAGTTTCGACGGACAGGGGATAGATTCACCCCTCCACTTT | CASSFDGQGIDSPLHF
TRBD1 | TRBJ2-1 | TRBV6-1 | few | TGTGCCAGCAGTTATTTCCCACCCGGGACAGGGGGCGAGGGTTACCCCAATGAGCAGTTCTTC | CASSYFPPGTGGEGYPNEQFF
TRBD1 | TRBJ1-5 | TRBV28 | few | TGTGCCAGCAGTTCCCCGACAGGGTCTAGGGCCCAGCATTTT | CASSSPTGSRAQHF
TRBD1 | TRBJ2-1 | TRBV6-1 | many | TGTGCCAGCAGTGAGGGGTGGGACAGGGGCGTCGATGAGCAGTTCTTC | CASSEGWDRGVDEQFF
. | TRBJ2-2 | TRBV2 | few | TGTGCCAATGATCGGAACACCGGGGAGCTGTTTTTT | CANDRNTGELFF
. | TRBJ2-1 | TRBV7-2 | many | TGTGCCAGCAGCTTCTTAGGGGGGGGCGAGCAGTTCTTC | CASSFLGGGEQFF
. | TRBJ2-3 | TRBV7-6 | many | TGTGCCAGCAGCTTAGATAATGTGTACTCATCGGATACGCAGTATTTT | CASSLDNVYSSDTQYF
TRBD1 | TRBJ1-1 | TRBV10-3 | . | TGTGCCATCAGTAAGTCCACAGGGGGGGGCACTGAAGCTTTCTTT | CAISKSTGGGTEAFF
TRBD2 | TRBJ2-4 | TRBV4-1 | . | TGCGCCAGCAGCCAGGAACATACTAGCGGGGGGGTTCAGTACTTC | CASSQEHTSGGVQYF
. | TRBJ1-3 | TRBV7-2 | few | TGTGCCAGCAGCTTAGTGGGCGCGGGGGCCCCTGGAAACACCATATATTTT | CASSLVGAGAPGNTIYF
TRBD1 | TRBJ2-3 | TRBV10-1 | . | TGCGCCAGCAGTGAGTCGGGGACAGTAACAGATACGCAGTATTTT | CASSESGTVTDTQYF
. | TRBJ1-4 | TRBV2 | few | TGTGCCAGCACTGAGTCAGGCCTTGAAAAACTGTTTTTT | CASTESGLEKLFF
TRBD1 | TRBJ2-5 | TRBV6-6 | . | TGTGCCAGCAAGTCCAGGGGACAGGGGGGGGAGACCCAGTACTTC | CASKSRGQGGETQYF
. | TRBJ1-2 | TRBV5-5 | . | TGTGCCAGCAGCTTGGTGGGCGCTCGGGCGGAGAGCTTCTATGGCTACACCTTC | CASSLVGARAESFYGYTF
TRBD1 | TRBJ2-1 | TRBV10-3 | many | TGTGCCATCAGTCCCACAGGGGATAGGAGGAATGAGCAGTTCTTC | CAISPTGDRRNEQFF
. | TRBJ2-1 | TRBV11-3 | . | TGTGCCAGCAGCAGACATTCCGACGGGGGACCCTCCTACAATGAGCAGTTCTTC | CASSRHSDGGPSYNEQFF
TRBD2 | TRBJ2-6 | TRBV10-3 | few | TGTGCCATCAGTGACCCGGGAGGTTCCAACGTCCTGACTTTC | CAISDPGGSNVLTF
. | TRBJ1-1 | TRBV15 | few | TGTGCCACCAGCAGAGGCATACTCGGGACACAGAACACTGAAGCTTTCTTT | CATSRGILGTQNTEAFF
TRBD2 | TRBJ2-3 | TRBV4-2 | once | TGCGCCAGCAGCCAAGATTGGCTAGCGGGCACAGATACGCAGTATTTT | CASSQDWLAGTDTQYF
. | TRBJ2-7 | TRBV7-6 | few | TGTGCCAGCAGCCCGACGGAGAGCTCCTACGAGCAGTACTTC | CASSPTESSYEQYF
. | TRBJ2-6 | TRBV7-9 | few | TGTGCCAGCAGCTCCTCAGGGGTCGGGGCCAACGTCCTGACTTTC | CASSSSGVGANVLTF
. | TRBJ1-5 | TRBV6-1 | . | TGTGCCAGCAGTCGGATCGGGACTGGGCAGCCCCAGCATTTT | CASSRIGTGQPQHF
. | TRBJ2-7 | TRBV6-2/TRBV6-3 | few | TGTGCCAGCAGTTCCCTTGGAGGGGTAGAAACATCCGAGCAGTACTTC | CASSSLGGVETSEQYF
TRBD1 | TRBJ2-3 | TRBV4-3 | . | TGCGCCAGCAGCGCCCGGGACAGGGGGGTTAGCACAGATACGCAGTATTTT | CASSARDRGVSTDTQYF
. | TRBJ2-5 | TRBV7-2 | . | TGTGCCGTCGGTTCTAGGGGGGGGGTTATGGAGACCCAGTACTTC | CAVGSRGGVMETQYF
. | TRBJ2-2 | TRBV7-2 | many | TGTGCCAGCCGTGGGGACCCCAGGGAGCTGTTTTTT | CASRGDPRELFF